This T cell receptor (beta chain) was sequenced in a study of cytomegalovirus exposure and HLA in healthy donors. The PCR contained 60 Vbeta and 13 Jbeta primers. The table came from immunoSEQ multiplex PCR; TCRdb's copy has only in-frame clones and leaves some out. The repertoire has some 110,000 clones, 65% to 80% of them found once; the top ten carry over 10%. This clone appeared a few times. The antigen is not known. Study results and caveats: Later analysis showed most CMV-associated TCR beta chains appearing HLA-restricted.

The CDR3 extends over 14 amino acids. Germline V gene lookup returns CDR1 MGHDK and CDR2 SYGVNS. The V segment lost 3 bases and the J segment 6 bases; nucleotides outside the gene matches: 7. Sequenced: PBMCs. The sequence derives from a woman between 40 and 55 years old in good health and CMV-seropositive. The chain employs TRBV25-1 and TRBJ1-1, with 7 bases fitting TRBD1. The CDR3 nucleotides are TGTGCCAGCAGTGATACCGGGACAGCTGCTGAAGCTTTCTTT. It encodes CASSDTGTAAEAFF.